This note documents a single T cell receptor (beta chain) sequence. CDR3 length: 18 amino acids. CDR1 is SGHTA and CDR2 is FQGNSA in the germline V gene. Trimming pared 1 base from V and 6 bases from J, leaving 22 bases between. In the original processing: Using reference gene primer amplification, nucleated cell counts were estimated. Profiling relied on immunoSEQ multiplex PCR, and the TCRdb table lists in-frame clones only, not all of them. D and trimming come from the DNA, and the V and J calls and clone size come from that table. Here the sample spans about 75,000 clones, 79% being singletons. This entry comes from a study of blood T cell repertoires in COVID-19.

This sequence joins TRBV7-2 and TRBJ2-1; possible D gene TRBD1, 5 bases. The sequence was obtained from a woman at least 80 years old with active or convalescent COVID-19. The sample comprised peripheral blood. The CDR3 DNA reads TGTGCCAGCAGCTTAGGGGCCTCAGGGAAGATATCTGTCAATGAGCAGTTCTTC. Translation: CASSLGASGKISVNEQFF.